The text below deals with one T cell receptor beta chain. This CDR3 is built from 15 residues. Germline assignment: CDR1 LNHDA and CDR2 SQIVND (reference sequence). J was trimmed by 1 base and V by 10 bases; bases with no gene match: 10. The sample is drawn from a study of blood T cell repertoires in COVID-19. Study-level information: The origin of the acute and convalescent COVID-19 samples was the United States, Italy and Spain. Sources were T cells, B-cell-depleted T cells, or PBMCs; the material itself was cDNA or gDNA.

Some clones are missing from TCRdb's copy, which holds only in-frame ones; the method was immunoSEQ multiplex PCR. This table has some 190,000 clones, 76% appearing once. This chain connects TRBV19 to TRBJ1-2; TRBD1 agrees at 9 bases. This TCR came from a woman aged 45-59 years with acute COVID-19. The sequencing input was PBMCs or T cells enriched from blood (not recorded which). CDR3 in amino acids: CATPGQGSLNYGYTF. The CDR3 DNA is TGTGCCACGCCGGGACAGGGATCGCTTAACTATGGCTACACCTTC.